A selection of T cell receptor beta chains follows, all from one sample in a study of T cells in Graves' hyperthyroidism and ophthalmopathy. Using its own MiXCR run on the multiplex PCR reads, TCRdb lists one record per CDR3 protein. Of almost 500,000 distinct CDR3 sequences in the sample, about 20% were seen once. Sequencing input: blood. These receptor sequences come from a woman in her sixties or seventies with Graves' ophthalmopathy. Each CDR3 is given with its conserved first and last residue. The D gene is left open where the match is weak. Some rows have no size entry. The others give once, few or many, or a class for an expanded clone.

TRBV2	many	.	TRBJ1-2	TGTGCCAGCAGTGAAGTCGACAGCTCCTATGGCTACACCTTC	CASSEVDSSYGYTF
TRBV6-1	.	TRBD2	TRBJ2-5	TGTGCCAGCAGTGCTAGCGGGGAGAGGACCCAGTACTTC	CASSASGERTQYF
TRBV10-3	.	TRBD1	TRBJ2-1	TGTGCCATCAGGGACAGGGCTGGGAATGAGCAGTTCTTC	CAIRDRAGNEQFF
TRBV9	.	TRBD1	TRBJ2-1	TGTGCCAGCAGCGAGGCAGGGGGCTTCAATGAGCAGTTCTTC	CASSEAGGFNEQFF
TRBV20-1	.	.	TRBJ1-2	TGCAGTGCTAGAGATCCGGGGAAGGGATATGGCTACACCTTC	CSARDPGKGYGYTF
TRBV18	.	.	TRBJ2-7	TGTGCCAGCTCACCACAAGACACCACCTACGAGCAGTACTTC	CASSPQDTTYEQYF
TRBV3-1	.	.	TRBJ2-3	TGTGCCAGCAGCCAAGGGGCCTCCCTGGGAGGAGATACGCAGTATTTT	CASSQGASLGGDTQYF
TRBV11-2	many	.	TRBJ2-5	TGTGCCAGCAGCTTAGATCGGGAGACCCAGTACTTC	CASSLDRETQYF
TRBV7-2	.	TRBD1	TRBJ1-1	TGTGCCAGCAGCCAGGGGGGGAGTCACACTGAAGCTTTCTTT	CASSQGGSHTEAFF
TRBV6-1	many	.	TRBJ2-2	TGTGCCAGCAGGGAAGGCCCAGGAACCGGGGAGCTGTTTTTT	CASREGPGTGELFF
TRBV2	many	TRBD2	TRBJ2-1	TGTGCCAGCCTGACGTGGCTAGCGGTAGGCAATGAGCAGTTCTTC	CASLTWLAVGNEQFF
TRBV28	.	TRBD2	TRBJ2-7	TGTGCCAGCAGTACAAGGACTAGCTCCTACGAGCAGTACTTC	CASSTRTSSYEQYF
TRBV5-5	.	TRBD1	TRBJ2-7	TGTGCCAGCAGACCCGACAGGGCCGGCTCCTACGAGCAGTACTTC	CASRPDRAGSYEQYF
TRBV2	.	.	TRBJ2-7	TGTGCCAGCAGAGACCGCAGGGGATCCTACGAGCAGTACTTC	CASRDRRGSYEQYF
TRBV6-9	few	.	TRBJ1-2	TGTGCCAGCAGTTACGACCCTTCCTATGGCTACACCTTC	CASSYDPSYGYTF
TRBV3-1	.	.	TRBJ1-2	TGTGCCAGCAGCCAAGGCCGCAGGGGTTATGGCTACACCTTC	CASSQGRRGYGYTF
TRBV20-1	few	.	TRBJ2-3	TGCAGTGCTAGGCTGGGGGGAGATACGCAGTATTTT	CSARLGGDTQYF
TRBV12-3/TRBV12-4	.	TRBD2	TRBJ2-3	TGTGCCATAGGACTAGCGGGAGGGATTTTCACAGATACGCAGTATTTT	CAIGLAGGIFTDTQYF
TRBV5-1	.	TRBD2	TRBJ2-1	TGCGCCAGCAGCCGGGAGGGCACGAATGAGCAGTTCTTC	CASSREGTNEQFF
TRBV24-1	few	TRBD2	TRBJ2-5	TGTGCCACCAGTGATTTCGGGGGACTAGCGGGAGCAGAGACCCAGTACTTC	CATSDFGGLAGAETQYF
TRBV15	many	.	TRBJ2-2	TGTGCCACCAGTCGAGAGACCGGGGAGCTGTTTTTT	CATSRETGELFF
TRBV19	.	.	TRBJ2-7	TGTGCCAGTATCCCCCGCGGGAAAGGGTCCTACGAGCAGTACTTC	CASIPRGKGSYEQYF
TRBV25-1	few	TRBD1	TRBJ2-7	TGTGCCAGCAGTGAAAGGACAGGGGGCCTCTACGAGCAGTACTTC	CASSERTGGLYEQYF
TRBV20-1	few	.	TRBJ2-7	TGCAGTGCTACGGGGGCCGCCAGCGGGTCCCTACTCGTCTACGAGCAGTACTTC	CSATGAASGSLLVYEQYF
TRBV7-2	few	.	TRBJ2-2	TGTGCCAGCAGCTTGGGACTTCACACCGGGGAGCTGTTTTTT	CASSLGLHTGELFF
TRBV27	few	TRBD2	TRBJ2-7	TGTGCCAGCAGTCCCCAGGGAGGGCGGGCCGCCTACGAGCAGTACTTC	CASSPQGGRAAYEQYF